This T cell receptor (beta chain) comes out of a study of blood T cell repertoires in COVID-19. From germline, CDR1 is SGHNT and CDR2 YYREEE (reference sequence). The CDR3 is made up of 17 amino acids. With 0 bases removed from V and 3 bases from J, the gap between germline ends came to 17 bases. Assay used: immunoSEQ multiplex PCR; TCRdb lists only in-frame clones, some missing. The sample includes about 220,000 clones, around four fifths of them seen just once. This TCR was recovered from a woman aged 70-85 years with acute or convalescent COVID-19. The sample taken for sequencing was peripheral blood. The chain is built from TRBV5-4 and TRBJ2-3; tentative D call: TRBD1 (6 bases). In DNA, the CDR3 is TGTGCCAGCAGCTTGGGGGGGCAGGGTTTAGTGACAGATACGCAGTATTTT. Its protein product is CASSLGGQGLVTDTQYF.